This entry concerns a single T cell receptor (beta chain). What it recognizes is unknown. This sample stems from a study of blood T cells in healthy people across ages. In each sample, at least 6 million PBMCs were isolated. Findings and caveats of the study: PBMCs left unsorted prevented a conclusive naive versus antigen-experienced comparison.

Trimming pared 6 bases from V and 2 bases from J, leaving 13 bases between. Germline CDR1 MNHNY, CDR2 SVGAGI (reference sequence). The length of the CDR3 is 14 residues. Then a second PCR, running roughly 7 to 11 cycles, was carried out with a sample-barcoded 5' primer and a J-beta primer mix. Each CDR3 protein is one row after TCRdb ran MiXCR on the 5' RACE reads. The sample comprises 600,000 to 1,000,000 distinct CDR3 sequences, over 45% of which are singletons, and about 20% rests with the top ten. The receptor's source is a man aged 25 to 40 in good health. The sample comprised blood. The chain couples TRBV6-6 to TRBJ1-2; D gene uncertain. For the CDR3, the DNA is TGTGCCAGCAGAACTCCCGCTTCCAACTATGGCTACACCTTC. It translates to CASRTPASNYGYTF.